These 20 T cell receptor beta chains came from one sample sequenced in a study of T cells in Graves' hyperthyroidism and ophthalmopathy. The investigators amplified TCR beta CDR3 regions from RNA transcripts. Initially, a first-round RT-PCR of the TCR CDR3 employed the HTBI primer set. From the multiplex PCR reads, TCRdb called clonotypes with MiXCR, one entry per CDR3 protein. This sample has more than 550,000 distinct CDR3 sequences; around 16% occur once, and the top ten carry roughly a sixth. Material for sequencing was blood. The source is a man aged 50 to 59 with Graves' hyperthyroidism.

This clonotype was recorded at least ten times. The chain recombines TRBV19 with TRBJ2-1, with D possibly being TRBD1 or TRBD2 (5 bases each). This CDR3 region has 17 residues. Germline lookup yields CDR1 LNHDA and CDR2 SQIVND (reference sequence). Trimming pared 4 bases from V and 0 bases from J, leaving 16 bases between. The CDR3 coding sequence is TGTGCCAGTAGTAGCCAGGGACCTATAATCTCCTACAATGAGCAGTTCTTC. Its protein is CASSSQGPIISYNEQFF.

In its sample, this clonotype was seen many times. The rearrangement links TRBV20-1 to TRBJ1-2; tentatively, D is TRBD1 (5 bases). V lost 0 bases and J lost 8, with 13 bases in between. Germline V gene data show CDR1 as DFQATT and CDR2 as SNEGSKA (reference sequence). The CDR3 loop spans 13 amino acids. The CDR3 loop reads CSARESGRAGYTF. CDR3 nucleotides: TGCAGTGCTAGAGAATCGGGCAGGGCGGGCTACACCTTC.

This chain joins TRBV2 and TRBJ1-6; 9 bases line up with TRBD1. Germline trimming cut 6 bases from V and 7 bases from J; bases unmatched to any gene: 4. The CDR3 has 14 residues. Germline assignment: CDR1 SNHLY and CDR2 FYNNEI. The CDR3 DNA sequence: TGTGCCAGCAGGGGGACAGGGAGAAATTCACCCCTCCACTTT. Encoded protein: CASRGTGRNSPLHF.

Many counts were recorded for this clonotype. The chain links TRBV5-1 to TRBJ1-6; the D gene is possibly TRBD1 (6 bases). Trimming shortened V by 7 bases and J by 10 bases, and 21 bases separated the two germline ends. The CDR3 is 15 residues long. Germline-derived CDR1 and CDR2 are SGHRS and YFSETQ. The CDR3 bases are TGCGCCAGCTCCAACGACAGGCCTCCAGGATCACCCCTCCACTTT. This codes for CASSNDRPPGSPLHF. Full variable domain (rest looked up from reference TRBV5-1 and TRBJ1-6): KAGVTQTPRYLIKTRGQQVTLSCSPISGHRSVSWYQQTPGQGLQFLFEYFSETQRNKGNFPGRFSGRQFSNSRSEMNVSTLELGDSALYLCASSNDRPPGSPLHFGNGTRLTVT.

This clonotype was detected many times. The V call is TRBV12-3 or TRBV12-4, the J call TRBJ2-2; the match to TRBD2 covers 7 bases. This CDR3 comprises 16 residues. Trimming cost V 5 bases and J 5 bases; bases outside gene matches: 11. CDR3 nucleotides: TGTGCCAGCAGTGGTGAGCGGGGACGATGGACCGGGGAGCTGTTTTTT. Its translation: CASSGERGRWTGELFF.

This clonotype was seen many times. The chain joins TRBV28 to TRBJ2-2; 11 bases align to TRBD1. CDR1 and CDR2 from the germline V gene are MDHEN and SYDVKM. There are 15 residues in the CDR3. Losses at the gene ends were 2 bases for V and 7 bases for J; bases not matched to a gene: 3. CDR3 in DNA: TGTGCCAGCAGTTTACGGACAGGGGGCATCGGGGAGCTGTTTTTT. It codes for CASSLRTGGIGELFF. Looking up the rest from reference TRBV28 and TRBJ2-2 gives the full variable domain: DVKVTQSSRYLVKRTGEKVFLECVQDMDHENMFWYRQDPGLGLRLIYFSYDVKMKEKGDIPEGYSVSREKKERFSLILESASTNQTSMYLCASSLRTGGIGELFFGEGSRLTVL.

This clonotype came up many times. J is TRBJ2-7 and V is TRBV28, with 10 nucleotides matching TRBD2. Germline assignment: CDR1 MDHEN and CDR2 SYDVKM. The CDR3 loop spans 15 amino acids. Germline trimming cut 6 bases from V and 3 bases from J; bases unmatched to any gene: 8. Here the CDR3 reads CASSTTSGALYEQYF. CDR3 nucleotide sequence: TGTGCCAGCAGCACAACTAGCGGGGCCCTCTACGAGCAGTACTTC.

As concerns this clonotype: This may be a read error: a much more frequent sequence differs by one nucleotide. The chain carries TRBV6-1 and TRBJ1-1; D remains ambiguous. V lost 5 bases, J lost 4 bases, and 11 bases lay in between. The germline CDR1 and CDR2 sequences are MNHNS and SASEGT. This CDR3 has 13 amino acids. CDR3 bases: TGTGCCAGCAGTCTTCCAGCAAGCACTGAAGCTTTCTTT. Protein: CASSLPASTEAFF.

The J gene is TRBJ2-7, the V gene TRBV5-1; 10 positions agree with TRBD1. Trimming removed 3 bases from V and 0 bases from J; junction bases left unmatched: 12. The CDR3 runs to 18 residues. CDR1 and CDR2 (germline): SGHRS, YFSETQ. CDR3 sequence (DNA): TGCGCCAGCAGCTCGGGACAGGGGCCAAGCGGTTTCTCCTACGAGCAGTACTTC. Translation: CASSSGQGPSGFSYEQYF.

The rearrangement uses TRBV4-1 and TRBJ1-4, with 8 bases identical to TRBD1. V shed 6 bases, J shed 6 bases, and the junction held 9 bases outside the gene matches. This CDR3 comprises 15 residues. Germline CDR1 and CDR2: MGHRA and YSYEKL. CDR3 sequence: CASRSYRGKDEKLFF. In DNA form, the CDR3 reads TGCGCCAGCAGATCCTACAGGGGGAAGGATGAAAAACTGTTTTTT.

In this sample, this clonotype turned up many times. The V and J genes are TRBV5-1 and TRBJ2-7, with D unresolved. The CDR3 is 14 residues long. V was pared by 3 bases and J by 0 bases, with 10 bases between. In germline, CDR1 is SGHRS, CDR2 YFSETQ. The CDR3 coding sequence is TGCGCCAGCAGCTGGACCGAGTCCTCCTACGAGCAGTACTTC. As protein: CASSWTESSYEQYF.

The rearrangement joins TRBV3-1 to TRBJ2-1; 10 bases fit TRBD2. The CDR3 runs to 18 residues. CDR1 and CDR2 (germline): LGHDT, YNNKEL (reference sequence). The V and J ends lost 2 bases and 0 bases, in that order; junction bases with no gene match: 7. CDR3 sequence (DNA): TGTGCCAGCAGCCAACTTTCGACTAGCGGGCTCTCCTACAATGAGCAGTTCTTC. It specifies CASSQLSTSGLSYNEQFF.

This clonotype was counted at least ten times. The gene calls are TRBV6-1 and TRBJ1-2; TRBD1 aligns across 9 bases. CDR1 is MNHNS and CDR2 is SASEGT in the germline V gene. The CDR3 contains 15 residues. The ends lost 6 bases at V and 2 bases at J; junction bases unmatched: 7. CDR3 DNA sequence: TGTGCCAGCAGCCTCCGGACAGGGGCGAACTATGGCTACACCTTC. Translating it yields CASSLRTGANYGYTF.

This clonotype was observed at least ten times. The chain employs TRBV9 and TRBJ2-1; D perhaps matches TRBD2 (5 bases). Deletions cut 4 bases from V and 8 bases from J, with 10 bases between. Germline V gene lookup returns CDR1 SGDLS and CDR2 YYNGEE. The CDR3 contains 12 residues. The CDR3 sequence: CASSRENHEQFF. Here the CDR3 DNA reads TGTGCCAGCAGCAGGGAGAACCATGAGCAGTTCTTC.

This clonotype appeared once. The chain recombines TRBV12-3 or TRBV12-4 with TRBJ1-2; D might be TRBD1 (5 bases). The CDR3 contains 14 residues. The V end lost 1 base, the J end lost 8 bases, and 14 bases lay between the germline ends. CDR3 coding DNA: TGTGCCAGCAGTTTAGACAGGACTTACGGGGGCTACACCTTC. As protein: CASSLDRTYGGYTF.

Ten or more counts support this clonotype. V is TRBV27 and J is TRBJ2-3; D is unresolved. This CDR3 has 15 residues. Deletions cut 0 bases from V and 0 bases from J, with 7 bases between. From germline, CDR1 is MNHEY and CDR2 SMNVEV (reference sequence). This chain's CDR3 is CASSLSAASTDTQYF. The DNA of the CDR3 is TGTGCCAGCAGTTTATCGGCAGCTAGCACAGATACGCAGTATTTT.

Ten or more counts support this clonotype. CDR3 in DNA: TGCAGTGCACGGAGGGCCCTCGGGGAGCTGTTTTTT. Encoded protein: CSARRALGELFF. V is TRBV20-1 and J is TRBJ2-2; possible D gene TRBD2, 6 bases. V was shortened by 6 bases and J by 7 bases, with 12 bases between the two germline ends. This CDR3 contains 12 residues. Germline V gene data show CDR1 as DFQATT and CDR2 as SNEGSKA (reference sequence).

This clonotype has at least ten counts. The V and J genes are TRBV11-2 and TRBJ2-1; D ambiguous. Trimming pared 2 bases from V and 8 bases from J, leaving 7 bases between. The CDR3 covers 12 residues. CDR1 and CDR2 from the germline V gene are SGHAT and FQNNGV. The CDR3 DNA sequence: TGTGCCAGCAGCTTAAGTATGGATGAGCAGTTCTTC. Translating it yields CASSLSMDEQFF.

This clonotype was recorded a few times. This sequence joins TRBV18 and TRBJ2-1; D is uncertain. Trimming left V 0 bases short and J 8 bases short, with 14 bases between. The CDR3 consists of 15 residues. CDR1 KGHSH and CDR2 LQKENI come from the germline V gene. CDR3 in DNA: TGTGCCAGCTCACCACCGAGCCAGTCGCGCCATGAGCAGTTCTTC. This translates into CASSPPSQSRHEQFF.

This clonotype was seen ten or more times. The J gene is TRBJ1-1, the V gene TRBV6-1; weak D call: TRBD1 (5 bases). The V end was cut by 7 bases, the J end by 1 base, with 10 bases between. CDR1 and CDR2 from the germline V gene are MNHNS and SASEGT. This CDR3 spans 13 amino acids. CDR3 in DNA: TGTGCCAGCACAACGAGGGGGAACACTGAAGCTTTCTTT. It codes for CASTTRGNTEAFF.